A single sample gave rise to the 10 T cell receptor beta chains below, sequenced in a study of technical replicates of blood from a handful of donors. Libraries were prepared by immunoSEQ multiplex PCR; TCRdb keeps only in-frame clonotypes and omits some of them. Here the sample spans tens of thousands of clones, 95% to 98% being singletons. Material for sequencing was T cells isolated from PBMCs. The origin of the receptors is a human donor in good health.

V gene TRBV6-6 combines with J gene TRBJ1-5; possibly TRBD1 for D (6 bases). Per germline, CDR1 MNHNY and CDR2 SVGAGI (reference sequence). This CDR3 contains 14 residues. V lost 3 bases and J 8 bases, leaving 14 bases between the germline ends. CDR3 nucleotides: TGTGCCAGCAGTTATTGGGGGGGCTTGGAGCCCCAGCATTTT. Translated: CASSYWGGLEPQHF.

The chain couples TRBV2 to TRBJ2-7; a possible D gene is TRBD1 (6 bases). V gave up 5 bases and J gave up 5 bases, with 13 bases separating them. Germline assignment: CDR1 SNHLY and CDR2 FYNNEI. This CDR3 is built from 13 residues. CDR3 bases: TGTGCCAGCAGTCCCGCGACAGGCAACGAGCAGTACTTC. Translated: CASSPATGNEQYF.

The V and J genes are TRBV2 and TRBJ2-2, with D possibly matching TRBD1 (5 bases). The CDR3 sequence is 13 residues long. Germline CDR1 SNHLY, CDR2 FYNNEI. V lost 10 bases, J lost 1 base, and 10 bases lay in between. The CDR3, as DNA: TGTGCCACGACAGCGATGAACACCGGGGAGCTGTTTTTT. Its translation is CATTAMNTGELFF.

This chain joins TRBV29-1 and TRBJ2-7, with D uncertain. Germline CDR1 is SQVTM and CDR2 is ANQGSEA. CDR3 length equals 13 residues. V was pared by 4 bases and J by 3 bases, with 13 bases between. Here the CDR3 DNA reads TGCAGCGTTGGAATGGCAGAAGTCTACGAGCAGTACTTC. It is translated as CSVGMAEVYEQYF.

The V and J genes are TRBV2 and TRBJ1-2, with 7 nucleotides matching TRBD1. After removal of 7 bases from V and 8 bases from J, the junction contained 4 bases not matched to a gene. Germline V gene lookup returns CDR1 SNHLY and CDR2 FYNNEI. The CDR3 is 11 amino acids. This CDR3 is CASNEGQGYTF. The CDR3 DNA is TGTGCCAGCAACGAGGGACAGGGCTACACCTTC.

This sequence joins TRBV7-2 and TRBJ1-5; TRBD1 agrees at 10 bases. The CDR3 extends over 15 amino acids. V was clipped by 5 bases and J by 6 bases; unmatched bases: 7. Germline-derived CDR1 and CDR2 are SGHTA and FQGNSA. The CDR3 DNA reads TGTGCCAGCAGCATATCCCGGACAGGGGGTCAGCCCCAGCATTTT. Translated: CASSISRTGGQPQHF. The variable domain in full, completed from reference TRBV7-2 and TRBJ1-5, reads GAGVSQSPSNKVTEKGKDVELRCDPISGHTALYWYRQSLGQGLEFLIYFQGNSAPDKSGLPSDRFSAERTGGSVSTLTIQRTQQEDSAVYLCASSISRTGGQPQHFGDGTRLSIL.

This chain uses TRBV5-1 with TRBJ2-2; no reliable D call. Germline CDR1 reads SGHRS; CDR2 reads YFSETQ. The V and J ends lost 6 bases and 1 base respectively, with 7 bases between them. CDR3 length: 13 residues. This CDR3 reads CASNQENTGELFF. The DNA of the CDR3 is TGCGCCAGCAACCAGGAGAACACCGGGGAGCTGTTTTTT. Based on the CDR3 plus reference TRBV5-1 and TRBJ2-2, the full variable domain is KAGVTQTPRYLIKTRGQQVTLSCSPISGHRSVSWYQQTPGQGLQFLFEYFSETQRNKGNFPGRFSGRQFSNSRSEMNVSTLELGDSALYLCASNQENTGELFFGEGSRLTVL.

The V and J genes are TRBV6-5 and TRBJ1-2; unclear D gene. This CDR3 has 11 amino acids. The germline V gene has CDR1 MNHEY and CDR2 SVGAGI. V gave up 4 bases and J gave up 7 bases, with 7 bases separating them. CDR3 residues: CASSSAGGYTF. In DNA form, the CDR3 reads TGTGCCAGCAGTTCAGCGGGTGGCTACACCTTC.

The chain recombines TRBV28 with TRBJ2-7, with TRBD1 identical over 10 bases. Trimming took 6 bases from V and 4 from J; bases not matched to a gene: 6. The V gene's germline CDR1 is MDHEN and CDR2 SYDVKM. The CDR3 totals 14 residues. The CDR3: CASRGTGVGYEQYF. The CDR3 DNA is TGTGCCAGCAGGGGGACAGGGGTGGGGTACGAGCAGTACTTC.

The chain links TRBV6-5 to TRBJ2-2, with D perhaps TRBD2 (5 bases). This CDR3 has 14 amino acids. V was pared by 2 bases and J by 4 bases, with 8 bases between. Per germline, CDR1 MNHEY and CDR2 SVGAGI. CDR3 DNA sequence: TGTGCCAGCAGTTACGCCAGCGGCACCGGGGAGCTGTTTTTT. Its translation is CASSYASGTGELFF.